The sequence of this T cell receptor (beta chain) was determined in a study of Ad26.COV2.S vaccination and SARS-CoV-2 variants. Per germline, CDR1 SNHLY and CDR2 FYNNEI. The CDR3 has 14 amino acids. Unmatched junction bases numbered 5, after V lost 7 bases and J lost 3 bases. As to treatment: roughly 20 received Ad26.COV2.S at low or high dose, single or two shots; a few received placebo; per-sample allocation not given. Samples came from day 63 after the first vaccine or placebo injection. Here immunoSEQ multiplex PCR was the method, and the copy in TCRdb shows in-frame clones only, minus some. The sample holds hundreds of thousands of clones, around 92% seen once.

V usage is TRBV2 and J usage is TRBJ2-7, with 11 bases that match TRBD1. This receptor was taken from a person between 18 and 59 years old who received the Ad26.COV2.S COVID-19 vaccine or a placebo. Material: peripheral blood, obtained in a trial of Ad26.COV2.S vaccine versus placebo. CDR3 DNA sequence: TGTGCCAGCATAGGACAGGGGGCGTTCTACGAGCAGTACTTC. It codes for CASIGQGAFYEQYF.